This T cell receptor beta chain was retrieved from a study of blood T cell repertoires in COVID-19. Turning to the study itself: T cells, B-cell-depleted T cells, or PBMCs supplied cDNA or gDNA.

Individuals drawn from 20 to 30 US areas were about 18 to 90 years old. V was shortened by 0 bases and J by 8 bases, with 13 bases between the two germline ends. The germline V gene has CDR1 SEHNR and CDR2 FQNEAQ (reference sequence). There are 14 residues in the CDR3. Assay: immunoSEQ multiplex PCR; the TCRdb copy retains only in-frame clones and omits some. The sample has hundreds of thousands of clones; roughly 90% are singletons. The J gene is TRBJ1-2, the V gene TRBV7-9; tentative D call: TRBD1 (5 bases). This clonotype was sampled from a woman aged 25 to 39 who had recovered from COVID-19. The sample consisted of PBMCs or T cells enriched from blood (not recorded which). The CDR3 protein is CASSLAGRDEGYTF. In DNA form, the CDR3 reads TGTGCCAGCAGCTTAGCGGGCAGGGATGAGGGCTACACCTTC.